This T cell receptor beta chain was captured in a study of blood T cell repertoires in COVID-19. The overall study: The cDNA or gDNA used as material had been derived from T cells, B-cell-depleted T cells, or PBMCs.

The CDR3 covers 14 residues. The germline V and J ends were trimmed by 3 bases and 1 base, with 7 bases remaining between them. Germline values: CDR1 MGHDK, CDR2 SYGVNS. The table came from immunoSEQ multiplex PCR; TCRdb's copy has only in-frame clones and leaves some out. The sample lists about 73,000 clones; approximately 80% were seen once. The chain recombines TRBV25-1 with TRBJ1-3, with D possibly being TRBD1 (5 bases). This TCR derives from a woman aged 55-70 years with acute or convalescent COVID-19. Material: peripheral blood. The CDR3 bases are TGTGCCAGCAGTGATGCAGGGTCTGGAAACACCATATATTTT. Residues: CASSDAGSGNTIYF. Looking up the rest from reference TRBV25-1 and TRBJ1-3 gives the full variable domain: EADIYQTPRYLVIGTGKKITLECSQTMGHDKMYWYQQDPGMELHLIHYSYGVNSTEKGDLSSESTVSRIRTEHFPLTLESARPSHTSQYLCASSDAGSGNTIYFGEGSWLTVV.